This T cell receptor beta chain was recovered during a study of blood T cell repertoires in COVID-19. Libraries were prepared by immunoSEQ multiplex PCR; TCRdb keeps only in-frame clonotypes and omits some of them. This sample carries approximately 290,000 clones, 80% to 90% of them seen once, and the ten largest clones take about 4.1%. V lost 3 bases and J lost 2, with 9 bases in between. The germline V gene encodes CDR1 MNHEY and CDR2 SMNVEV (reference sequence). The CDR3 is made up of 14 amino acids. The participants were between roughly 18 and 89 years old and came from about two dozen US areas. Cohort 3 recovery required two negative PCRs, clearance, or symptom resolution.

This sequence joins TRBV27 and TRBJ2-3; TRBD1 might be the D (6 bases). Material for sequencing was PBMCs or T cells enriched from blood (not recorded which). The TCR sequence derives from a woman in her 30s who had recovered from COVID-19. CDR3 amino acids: CASSFDRPTDTQYF. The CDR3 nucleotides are TGTGCCAGCAGTTTCGACAGGCCCACAGATACGCAGTATTTT.